These T cell receptor beta chains were read from a single sample in a study of blood T cell repertoires in COVID-19. Data came from immunoSEQ multiplex PCR; TCRdb stores just in-frame clones and leaves some out. The sample has around 150,000 clones; roughly 80% are singletons. The sequencing input was peripheral blood. Receptors were obtained from a man between 70 and 80 years old with acute or convalescent COVID-19. Each CDR3 is given with its conserved first and last residue. Each record gives: V gene, D gene, clone size, J gene, CDR3 DNA, CDR3 protein. The D gene is left open where the match is weak. Not all rows give a size; the values are once, few, many and, for expanded clones, a class.

V gene: TRBV4-2; D gene: TRBD2; clone size: .; J gene: TRBJ2-1; CDR3 DNA: TGTGCCAGCAGCCAAGATCGGGGACTAGCGATCAATGAGCAGTTCTTC; CDR3 protein: CASSQDRGLAINEQFF
V gene: TRBV7-3; D gene: .; clone size: few; J gene: TRBJ2-7; CDR3 DNA: TGTGCCAGCAGCTTAAATCTAGGTAGCGAGCAGTACTTC; CDR3 protein: CASSLNLGSEQYF
V gene: TRBV5-4; D gene: TRBD1; clone size: .; J gene: TRBJ2-2; CDR3 DNA: TGTGCCAGCAGCTTGGCGGGGACAGGGGTGGGGGAGCTGTTTTTT; CDR3 protein: CASSLAGTGVGELFF
V gene: TRBV18; D gene: TRBD1; clone size: .; J gene: TRBJ1-2; CDR3 DNA: TGTGCCAGCTCACCATCCGGGACAGAGGGAGGCTACACCTTC; CDR3 protein: CASSPSGTEGGYTF
V gene: TRBV11-1; D gene: TRBD2; clone size: few; J gene: TRBJ2-2; CDR3 DNA: TGTGCCAGCAGCTTAGGTGGGACTAGGGCCGGGGAGCTGTTTTTT; CDR3 protein: CASSLGGTRAGELFF
V gene: TRBV9; D gene: .; clone size: .; J gene: TRBJ2-1; CDR3 DNA: TGTGCCAGCAGCGGTGTCCCCGTTAGCGAGTTGTACACTTACAATGAGCAGTTCTTC; CDR3 protein: CASSGVPVSELYTYNEQFF
V gene: TRBV25-1; D gene: TRBD2; clone size: .; J gene: TRBJ2-7; CDR3 DNA: TGTGCCAGCACCCTAGGCGGGAGATCCTACGAGCAGTACTTC; CDR3 protein: CASTLGGRSYEQYF
V gene: TRBV5-6; D gene: .; clone size: .; J gene: TRBJ2-3; CDR3 DNA: TGTGCCAGCAGCTTACCACAGGGAATCGATACGCAGTATTTT; CDR3 protein: CASSLPQGIDTQYF
V gene: TRBV5-1; D gene: TRBD1; clone size: .; J gene: TRBJ1-1; CDR3 DNA: TGCGCCAGCAGCTTGGCGGGACAGAGCAACACTGAAGCTTTCTTT; CDR3 protein: CASSLAGQSNTEAFF
V gene: TRBV5-1; D gene: .; clone size: few; J gene: TRBJ1-1; CDR3 DNA: TGCGCCAGCAGCTTAGAGACAGGACCCACTGAAGCTTTCTTT; CDR3 protein: CASSLETGPTEAFF
V gene: TRBV29-1; D gene: .; clone size: .; J gene: TRBJ1-2; CDR3 DNA: TGCAGCGTTGAAGGGGGACAAGGTGGCTACACCTTC; CDR3 protein: CSVEGGQGGYTF
V gene: TRBV9; D gene: .; clone size: .; J gene: TRBJ1-6; CDR3 DNA: TGTGCCAGCAGCGTAGGGGGACTTGAGAATTCACCCCTCCACTTT; CDR3 protein: CASSVGGLENSPLHF
V gene: TRBV4-2; D gene: .; clone size: many; J gene: TRBJ1-2; CDR3 DNA: TGTGCCAGCAGCCAAGATACCCAGGTCAGTGGCTACACCTTC; CDR3 protein: CASSQDTQVSGYTF
V gene: TRBV6-5; D gene: TRBD1; clone size: .; J gene: TRBJ1-2; CDR3 DNA: TGTGCCAGCAGTAAGGGGGCGAACTATGGCTACACCTTC; CDR3 protein: CASSKGANYGYTF
V gene: TRBV28; D gene: TRBD1; clone size: .; J gene: TRBJ2-7; CDR3 DNA: TGTGCCAGCAGTTTAAGACCTCCGGGACAGGGGGCTTACGAGCAGTACTTC; CDR3 protein: CASSLRPPGQGAYEQYF
V gene: TRBV7-2; D gene: .; clone size: .; J gene: TRBJ1-3; CDR3 DNA: TGTGCCAGCAGCATCCGACAGATTAGTGGAAACACCATATATTTT; CDR3 protein: CASSIRQISGNTIYF
V gene: TRBV27; D gene: TRBD1; clone size: .; J gene: TRBJ2-1; CDR3 DNA: TGTGCCAGCACCGGGACAGTAAGCTGGGGTGAGCAGTTCTTC; CDR3 protein: CASTGTVSWGEQFF
V gene: TRBV19; D gene: TRBD1; clone size: .; J gene: TRBJ1-2; CDR3 DNA: TGTGCCAGTAGCCGGGACAGCCGCTATGGCTACACCTTC; CDR3 protein: CASSRDSRYGYTF
V gene: TRBV28; D gene: .; clone size: .; J gene: TRBJ1-2; CDR3 DNA: TGTGCCAGCAGTTCGGTCCAACCACTTAACTATGGCTACACCTTC; CDR3 protein: CASSSVQPLNYGYTF
V gene: TRBV24-1; D gene: TRBD2; clone size: .; J gene: TRBJ2-1; CDR3 DNA: TGTGCCACCAGTGATCACCCGCCTAGCGGGAGAGGGAATGAGCAGTTCTTC; CDR3 protein: CATSDHPPSGRGNEQFF
V gene: TRBV7-7; D gene: TRBD2; clone size: few; J gene: TRBJ2-5; CDR3 DNA: TGTGCTAGCAGCCAACGACTAGCGGGTGGGGTGGAGACCCAGTACTTC; CDR3 protein: CASSQRLAGGVETQYF
V gene: TRBV19; D gene: .; clone size: .; J gene: TRBJ1-5; CDR3 DNA: TGTGCCAGTACCGCGTCCCGATTAGGCAATCAGCCCCAGCATTTT; CDR3 protein: CASTASRLGNQPQHF
V gene: TRBV5-1; D gene: .; clone size: .; J gene: TRBJ1-6; CDR3 DNA: TGCGCCAGCAGCTTGGCGCGGGAAACATCTTCACCCCTCCACTTT; CDR3 protein: CASSLARETSSPLHF
V gene: TRBV6-5; D gene: .; clone size: .; J gene: TRBJ1-3; CDR3 DNA: TGTGCCAGCAGGGCGGAGTCGACTGGAAACACCATATATTTT; CDR3 protein: CASRAESTGNTIYF
V gene: TRBV3-1/TRBV3-2; D gene: .; clone size: .; J gene: TRBJ2-3; CDR3 DNA: TGTGCCAGCAGCCAAGACCCTAATACGCAGTATTTT; CDR3 protein: CASSQDPNTQYF
V gene: TRBV5-4; D gene: .; clone size: once; J gene: TRBJ1-2; CDR3 DNA: TGTGCCAGCAGCTTGGGCTGGGCTCCGGCCTATGGCTACACCTTC; CDR3 protein: CASSLGWAPAYGYTF
V gene: TRBV28; D gene: TRBD1; clone size: .; J gene: TRBJ2-7; CDR3 DNA: TGTGCCAGCAGTTCCGAGGGGACAGGGACCTACGAGCAGTACTTC; CDR3 protein: CASSSEGTGTYEQYF
V gene: TRBV6-6; D gene: TRBD2; clone size: .; J gene: TRBJ2-3; CDR3 DNA: TGTGCCAGCAGCTACTACCTCCCGGGACTAGCGGGAGAGGCAGATACGCAGTATTTT; CDR3 protein: CASSYYLPGLAGEADTQYF
V gene: TRBV5-1; D gene: TRBD2; clone size: .; J gene: TRBJ2-5; CDR3 DNA: TGCGCCAGCAGCCGCCGGGAGGTGGGGGGAGGAGAGACCCAGTACTTC; CDR3 protein: CASSRREVGGGETQYF
V gene: TRBV7-8; D gene: TRBD2; clone size: .; J gene: TRBJ2-1; CDR3 DNA: TGTGCCAGCAGCTACACTAGCGATAACAATGAGCAGTTCTTC; CDR3 protein: CASSYTSDNNEQFF
V gene: TRBV12-3/TRBV12-4; D gene: .; clone size: .; J gene: TRBJ2-2; CDR3 DNA: TGTGCCAGCACCCTGGGCGTCTCCGGGGAGCTGTTTTTT; CDR3 protein: CASTLGVSGELFF
V gene: TRBV6-5; D gene: .; clone size: .; J gene: TRBJ2-7; CDR3 DNA: TGTGCCAGCAGCCGACGGCCAGGGGGGTACGAGCAGTACTTC; CDR3 protein: CASSRRPGGYEQYF
V gene: TRBV3-1/TRBV3-2; D gene: TRBD1; clone size: .; J gene: TRBJ1-1; CDR3 DNA: TGTGCCAGCAGCCTCAGGGGGCTGGAAGCTTTCTTT; CDR3 protein: CASSLRGLEAFF
V gene: TRBV20-1; D gene: .; clone size: .; J gene: TRBJ2-7; CDR3 DNA: TGCAGCCGGGCGGGGCCCGACGAGCAGTACTTC; CDR3 protein: CSRAGPDEQYF
V gene: TRBV6-5; D gene: TRBD1; clone size: .; J gene: TRBJ1-2; CDR3 DNA: TGTGCCAGCACCGAGGTCCAGGGGGCGAACTATGGCTACACCTTC; CDR3 protein: CASTEVQGANYGYTF
V gene: TRBV2; D gene: .; clone size: .; J gene: TRBJ2-1; CDR3 DNA: TGTGCCAGCAGTCCCGCAGCGGGCTCCTACAATGAGCAGTTCTTC; CDR3 protein: CASSPAAGSYNEQFF
V gene: TRBV29-1; D gene: .; clone size: .; J gene: TRBJ1-1; CDR3 DNA: TGCAGCGTTGAAGAAGGCCAGGCTATGAACACTGAAGCTTTCTTT; CDR3 protein: CSVEEGQAMNTEAFF
V gene: TRBV12-3/TRBV12-4; D gene: .; clone size: .; J gene: TRBJ1-1; CDR3 DNA: TGTGCCAGCACCCGGGGAAGTAACACTGAAGCTTTCTTT; CDR3 protein: CASTRGSNTEAFF
V gene: TRBV2; D gene: TRBD1; clone size: .; J gene: TRBJ2-3; CDR3 DNA: TGTGCCAGCAGCAAGGACAGGGGTTTTACGGATACGCAGTATTTT; CDR3 protein: CASSKDRGFTDTQYF
V gene: TRBV4-1; D gene: TRBD2; clone size: many; J gene: TRBJ2-2; CDR3 DNA: TGCGCCAGCAGCCAGATGGGGACTAGCGGGATGAACACCGGGGAGCTGTTTTTT; CDR3 protein: CASSQMGTSGMNTGELFF
V gene: TRBV18; D gene: .; clone size: .; J gene: TRBJ2-5; CDR3 DNA: TGTGCCAGCTCTGCCCAGGGAATCGGGGAGACCCAGTACTTC; CDR3 protein: CASSAQGIGETQYF
V gene: TRBV5-5; D gene: .; clone size: .; J gene: TRBJ1-1; CDR3 DNA: TGTGCCAGCAGCTTGGGTCAGGGTTTGAACACTGAAGCTTTCTTT; CDR3 protein: CASSLGQGLNTEAFF
V gene: TRBV3-1/TRBV3-2; D gene: TRBD2; clone size: .; J gene: TRBJ2-1; CDR3 DNA: TGTGCCAGCAGTCGAAGTCGACAGACCGGACTAGCGGGGGGGCGAAATGAGCAGTTCTTC; CDR3 protein: CASSRSRQTGLAGGRNEQFF
V gene: TRBV28; D gene: TRBD2; clone size: .; J gene: TRBJ2-7; CDR3 DNA: TGTGCCAGCAGTTCGGGGGGTTCCTACGAGCAGTACTTC; CDR3 protein: CASSSGGSYEQYF
V gene: TRBV4-1; D gene: TRBD2; clone size: .; J gene: TRBJ2-1; CDR3 DNA: TGCGCCAGCAGCGGAGCGGGGAGTGGGTACAATGAGCAGTTCTTC; CDR3 protein: CASSGAGSGYNEQFF
V gene: TRBV6-5; D gene: TRBD1; clone size: .; J gene: TRBJ2-2; CDR3 DNA: TGTGCCAGCAGCAAAGACAGGGTCTGGGGGGAGCTGTTTTTT; CDR3 protein: CASSKDRVWGELFF
V gene: TRBV12-3/TRBV12-4; D gene: .; clone size: .; J gene: TRBJ2-5; CDR3 DNA: TGTGCCAGCAGGGGACAAAACCAAGAGACCCAGTACTTC; CDR3 protein: CASRGQNQETQYF
V gene: TRBV28; D gene: .; clone size: .; J gene: TRBJ1-6; CDR3 DNA: TGTGCCAGCAGTCCTAACAGGGTTGTTGGATCACCCCTCCACTTT; CDR3 protein: CASSPNRVVGSPLHF
V gene: TRBV11-2; D gene: .; clone size: once; J gene: TRBJ1-1; CDR3 DNA: TGTGCCAGCACCAAGGGAGAGAACACTGAAGCTTTCTTT; CDR3 protein: CASTKGENTEAFF